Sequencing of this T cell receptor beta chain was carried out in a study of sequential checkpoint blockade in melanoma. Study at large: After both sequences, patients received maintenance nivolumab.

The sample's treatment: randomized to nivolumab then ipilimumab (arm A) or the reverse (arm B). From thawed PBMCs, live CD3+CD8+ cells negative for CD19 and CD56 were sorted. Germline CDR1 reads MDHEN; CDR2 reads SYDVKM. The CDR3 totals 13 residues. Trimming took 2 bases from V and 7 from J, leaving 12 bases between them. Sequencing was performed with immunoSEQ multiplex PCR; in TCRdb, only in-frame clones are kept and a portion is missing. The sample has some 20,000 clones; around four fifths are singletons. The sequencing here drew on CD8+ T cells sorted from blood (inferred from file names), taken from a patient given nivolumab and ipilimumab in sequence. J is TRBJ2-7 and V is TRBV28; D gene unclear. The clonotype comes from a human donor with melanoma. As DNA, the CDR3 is TGTGCCAGCAGTTTAAGCCCACTTTTAGAGCAGTACTTC. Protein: CASSLSPLLEQYF.